The 30 T cell receptor beta chains reported below all come from one sample, sequenced in a study of shared clonotypes between healthy human individuals. Naive CD8 cells comprised CD45RO-negative, CCR7-positively selected cells, excluding terminally differentiated effector memory CD45RA+ cells. Clones were sequenced by immunoSEQ multiplex PCR, and TCRdb holds only the in-frame ones, with some missing. The data contain some 740,000 clones, around 92% of them singletons. Sequences were obtained from naive CD8+ T cells sorted from blood. These receptors all stem from a man aged 25 to 45 in good health.

V gene TRBV30 combines with J gene TRBJ2-1, with D possibly being TRBD2 (5 bases). The CDR3 spans 13 residues. V was shortened by 1 base and J by 2 bases, with 6 bases between the two germline ends. CDR1 is GTSNPN, CDR2 SVGIG, per germline (reference sequence). The CDR3 spells CAWSAAAYNEQFF. The CDR3, as DNA: TGTGCCTGGAGTGCAGCGGCCTACAATGAGCAGTTCTTC.

In its sample, this clone was seen once. The chain has TRBV6-5 and TRBJ1-1; D is ambiguous. CDR3 length: 15 amino acids. V lost 0 bases and J lost 1, with 9 bases in between. The germline gives CDR1 MNHEY, CDR2 SVGAGI. The CDR3 loop reads CASSYSGFGNTEAFF. CDR3 DNA: TGTGCCAGCAGTTACTCAGGGTTCGGGAACACTGAAGCTTTCTTT.

The chain joins TRBV5-5 to TRBJ1-3; D gene ambiguous. The CDR3 runs 15 residues. CDR1 SGHKS and CDR2 YYEKEE come from the germline V gene (reference sequence). Trimming stripped 0 bases from V and 4 bases from J, with 11 bases between. The CDR3 loop is CASSLAWDTGNTIYF. Written as DNA, the CDR3 is TGTGCCAGCAGCTTGGCTTGGGATACGGGAAACACCATATATTTT.

V and J are TRBV4-1 and TRBJ2-7, with 12 bases that match TRBD2. The V gene end was trimmed by 0 bases and the J gene end by 5 bases; junction bases not matched to a gene: 8. CDR3 length equals 17 residues. Germline-derived CDR1 and CDR2 are MGHRA and YSYEKL. The CDR3 loop is CASSQDWLAGGPHEQYF. For the CDR3, the DNA is TGCGCCAGCAGCCAAGATTGGCTAGCGGGAGGGCCCCACGAGCAGTACTTC.

The rearrangement uses TRBV28 and TRBJ1-1; D is ambiguous. The V gene's germline CDR1 is MDHEN and CDR2 SYDVKM. V lost 5 bases and J 1 base, leaving 14 bases between the germline ends. This CDR3 spans 15 amino acids. The chain's CDR3 is CASSPLGPRNTEAFF. The CDR3 nucleotides read TGTGCCAGCAGTCCTCTCGGACCGAGGAACACTGAAGCTTTCTTT.

The chain recombines TRBV19 with TRBJ2-7, with a possible D match to TRBD2 (6 bases). Deletions cut 5 bases from V and 4 bases from J, with 15 bases between. The CDR3 has 14 amino acids. Germline-derived CDR1 and CDR2 are LNHDA and SQIVND (reference sequence). The DNA for the CDR3 is TGTGCCAGTAGTCCGGGACTTTGGGGATACGAGCAGTACTTC. The encoded protein is CASSPGLWGYEQYF. Full variable domain (missing parts from reference TRBV19 and TRBJ2-7): DGGITQSPKYLFRKEGQNVTLSCEQNLNHDAMYWYRQDPGQGLRLIYYSQIVNDFQKGDIAEGYSVSREKKESFPLTVTSAQKNPTAFYLCASSPGLWGYEQYFGPGTRLTVT.

The chain combines TRBV11-2 with TRBJ2-1; D unclear. This CDR3 contains 12 residues. Germline CDR1 and CDR2: SGHAT and FQNNGV. Trimming cost V 5 bases and J 4 bases, with 6 bases left between them. The CDR3 DNA is TGTGCCAGCAGCCCCAGATACAATGAGCAGTTCTTC. Translated: CASSPRYNEQFF.

The rearrangement uses TRBV7-9 and TRBJ2-7; possible D gene TRBD1, 5 bases. CDR1 and CDR2 from the germline V gene are SEHNR and FQNEAQ (reference sequence). V was trimmed by 1 base and J by 4 bases, leaving 11 bases between them. The CDR3 spans 14 residues. The DNA for the CDR3 is TGTGCCAGCAGCTTAGACAGGACGGCATACGAGCAGTACTTC. Translation: CASSLDRTAYEQYF.

The chain combines TRBV27 with TRBJ1-5, with D perhaps matching TRBD1 (6 bases). The CDR3 contains 14 residues. Per the germline V gene, CDR1 is MNHEY and CDR2 is SMNVEV (reference sequence). Trimming stripped 5 bases from V and 6 bases from J, with 14 bases between. The chain's CDR3 is CASSGGQGSQPQHF. As DNA, the CDR3 is TGTGCCAGCAGTGGGGGGCAGGGCAGTCAGCCCCAGCATTTT.

The chain couples TRBV12-2 to TRBJ2-7. TRBV12-2 is an annotated pseudogene. This CDR3 region has 18 residues. CDR3: CASRLAGRARDGFYEQYF. CDR3 bases: TGTGCAAGTCGCTTAGCGGGTAGGGCCCGGGACGGATTCTACGAGCAGTACTTC.

This chain joins TRBV30 and TRBJ2-2; D unclear. CDR3 length equals 13 residues. Trimming removed 4 bases at V and 6 bases at J, with 12 bases between. Germline V gives CDR1 GTSNPN, CDR2 SVGIG (reference sequence). As DNA, the CDR3 is TGTGCCTGGAAACACGTAGGCCCCGGGGAGCTGTTTTTT. Translation: CAWKHVGPGELFF.

DNA for the CDR3: TGTGCCAGCAGCCAAAAACCGGGACAGGGGCTAACTAGCAATCAGCCCCAGCATTTT. Its protein product is CASSQKPGQGLTSNQPQHF. This chain joins TRBV7-2 and TRBJ1-5, with 10 bases matching TRBD1. V shed 5 bases and J 0 bases; nucleotides not matched to a gene: 13. The germline CDR1 and CDR2 sequences are SGHTA and FQGNSA. The CDR3 extends over 19 amino acids.

V gene TRBV7-8 combines with J gene TRBJ2-2; D is ambiguous. This CDR3 has 14 amino acids. The V gene lost 6 bases and the J gene lost 0 bases, with 8 bases spanning the gap. CDR1 and CDR2 (germline): SGHVS, FQNEAQ. The CDR3 nucleotides read TGTGCCAGCAGGACCTCTACGAACACCGGGGAGCTGTTTTTT. Residues: CASRTSTNTGELFF. Looking up the rest from reference TRBV7-8 and TRBJ2-2 gives the full variable domain: GAGVSQSPRYKVAKRGQDVALRCDPISGHVSLFWYQQALGQGPEFLTYFQNEAQLDKSGLPSDRFFAERPEGSVSTLKIQRTQQEDSAVYLCASRTSTNTGELFFGEGSRLTVL.

This chain joins TRBV11-2 and TRBJ1-4; the D is unclear. The CDR3 consists of 13 residues. The ends were cut back, 5 bases at V and 4 bases at J, with 8 bases in the middle. CDR1 and CDR2 from the germline V gene are SGHAT and FQNNGV. This CDR3 reads CASSLWGNEKLFF. The CDR3 coding sequence is TGTGCCAGCAGCCTATGGGGTAATGAAAAACTGTTTTTT.

The V call is TRBV11-2, the J call TRBJ2-7, with D perhaps TRBD2 (5 bases). This CDR3 is built from 13 residues. Germline CDR1 is SGHAT and CDR2 is FQNNGV. Trimming removed 1 base from V and 6 bases from J, with 10 bases in between. CDR3 in amino acids: CASSLGGAREQYF. The CDR3 coding sequence is TGTGCCAGCAGCTTAGGGGGAGCCCGCGAGCAGTACTTC.

The chain recombines TRBV27 with TRBJ2-7, with TRBD1 matching over 8 bases. This CDR3 spans 16 amino acids. CDR1 and CDR2 from the germline V gene are MNHEY and SMNVEV (reference sequence). After removal of 6 bases from V and 0 bases from J, the junction contained 10 bases not matched to a gene. The CDR3 DNA reads as TGTGCCAGCAGGGACCCGGGACAGGTCATCTCCTACGAGCAGTACTTC. It yields the protein CASRDPGQVISYEQYF.

The chain links TRBV28 to TRBJ2-1, with 7 bases matching TRBD1. Unmatched junction bases numbered 7, after V lost 5 bases and J lost 6 bases. The CDR3 length is 14 residues. Germline CDR1 is MDHEN and CDR2 is SYDVKM. The CDR3 protein is CASSPTGSFNEQFF. The CDR3 DNA follows: TGTGCCAGCAGTCCGACAGGGTCGTTCAATGAGCAGTTCTTC.

The V gene is TRBV27, the J gene TRBJ1-4; D possibly corresponds to TRBD1 (5 bases). Trimming pared 3 bases from V and 7 bases from J, leaving 12 bases between. There are 14 residues in the CDR3. Germline assignment: CDR1 MNHEY and CDR2 SMNVEV (reference sequence). CDR3 amino acids: CASSFYRDSEKLFF. The CDR3 DNA is TGTGCCAGCAGTTTTTACCGAGACAGTGAAAAACTGTTTTTT.

V gene TRBV5-1 combines with J gene TRBJ1-4; 8 nucleotides match TRBD1. V was clipped by 4 bases and J by 8 bases; unmatched bases: 7. This CDR3 is 14 amino acids long. CDR1 is SGHRS, CDR2 YFSETQ, per germline. CDR3 in DNA: TGCGCCAGCAGCATTGGACAGGGCCTCGAAAAACTGTTTTTT. Amino acids: CASSIGQGLEKLFF.

The count of this clone is one. The V call is TRBV10-2, the J call TRBJ2-5, with D possibly matching TRBD1 (6 bases). The CDR3 consists of 14 residues. Germline V gives CDR1 WSHSY, CDR2 SAAADI. Trimming stripped 3 bases from V and 1 base from J, with 9 bases between. The CDR3 loop reads CASSDPTGQETQYF. In nucleotides, the CDR3 is TGCGCCAGCAGTGATCCGACAGGCCAAGAGACCCAGTACTTC.

The chain couples TRBV11-3 to TRBJ2-1, with TRBD2 matching 14 bases. The CDR3 loop spans 16 amino acids. V gave up 5 bases and J gave up 6 bases; unmatched junction bases: 6. Germline CDR1 and CDR2: SGHNT and YENEEA. The CDR3, as DNA: TGTGCCAGCAGCCCCAGGACTAGCGGGAGGCCCAATGAGCAGTTCTTC. It is translated as CASSPRTSGRPNEQFF.

The J gene is TRBJ2-1, the V gene TRBV13; TRBD2 agrees at 12 bases. After removal of 1 base from V and 0 bases from J, the junction contained 7 bases not matched to a gene. The CDR3 has 19 residues. Germline CDR1 and CDR2: PRHDT and FYEKMQ (reference sequence). Here the CDR3 reads CASSLVLAGGPGSYNEQFF. Here the CDR3 DNA reads TGTGCCAGCAGCTTAGTCCTAGCGGGAGGGCCGGGCTCCTACAATGAGCAGTTCTTC.

This clone is a singleton in its sample. This chain joins TRBV4-1 and TRBJ2-7; D call uncertain. The CDR3 contains 13 residues. V lost 3 bases and J 2 bases, leaving 8 bases between the germline ends. Germline values: CDR1 MGHRA, CDR2 YSYEKL. The chain's CDR3 is CASSHGITYEQYF. CDR3 DNA sequence: TGCGCCAGCAGCCATGGGATTACCTACGAGCAGTACTTC.

This chain uses TRBV4-1 with TRBJ2-5; 14 bases are shared with TRBD2. CDR3 length: 16 amino acids. CDR1 is MGHRA, CDR2 YSYEKL, per germline. V lost 3 bases and J lost 5; bases outside the gene matches: 5. The CDR3 loop is CASSQPGLAGEETQYF. In nucleotides, the CDR3 is TGCGCCAGCAGCCAGCCGGGACTAGCGGGAGAGGAGACCCAGTACTTC.

The V and J genes are TRBV5-6 and TRBJ2-1; 7 bases are shared with TRBD2. Germline-derived CDR1 and CDR2 are SGHDT and YYEEEE. This CDR3 is 15 amino acids long. Losses at the gene ends were 2 bases for V and 3 bases for J; bases not matched to a gene: 5. CDR3 residues: CASSLGGSVYNEQFF. The CDR3 DNA reads TGTGCCAGCAGCTTAGGCGGGAGTGTCTACAATGAGCAGTTCTTC.

The chain recombines TRBV19 with TRBJ1-4; 9 bases map to TRBD1. With V trimmed by 4 bases and J by 12 bases, 3 bases remained unmatched. The CDR3 loop spans 12 amino acids. Germline V gene data show CDR1 as LNHDA and CDR2 as SQIVND (reference sequence). The chain's CDR3 is CASSTNRGQLFF. CDR3 coding DNA: TGTGCCAGTAGTACAAACAGGGGGCAACTGTTTTTT.

The chain links TRBV7-3 to TRBJ2-2; 14 nucleotides align to TRBD2. The CDR3 is made up of 16 amino acids. CDR1 SGHTA and CDR2 FQGTGA come from the germline V gene. Trimming at V came to 4 bases and at J to 4 bases, leaving 2 bases not matched to a gene. CDR3 loop: CASSYGTSGSTGELFF. The CDR3 DNA is TGTGCCAGCAGCTACGGGACTAGCGGGAGCACCGGGGAGCTGTTTTTT.

The CDR3: CASSLYRQEGTLFGNTIYF. The CDR3 DNA reads as TGTGCCAGCAGTTTATATAGGCAGGAGGGGACCCTCTTTGGAAACACCATATATTTT. The chain has TRBV28 and TRBJ1-3; the D gene is possibly TRBD1 (5 bases). The CDR3 is 19 residues long. V lost 1 base, J lost 3 bases, and 22 bases lay in between. Per germline, CDR1 MDHEN and CDR2 SYDVKM.

As concerns this clone: Different DNA sequences within this sample yield the same CDR3. This chain links TRBV28 with TRBJ2-7; TRBD1 matches at 8 bases. Germline loops: CDR1 MDHEN, CDR2 SYDVKM. There are 13 residues in the CDR3. With 6 bases clipped from V and 4 bases from J, the junction kept 5 bases outside the gene matches. CDR3 sequence: CASSRTGSYEQYF. DNA for the CDR3: TGTGCCAGCAGCCGGACAGGGTCTTACGAGCAGTACTTC.

CDR3 nucleotides: TGTGCCAGCAGCTTACCAGTCACCCGGGCGGCCCTGCGGGAGACCCAGTACTTC. Translated: CASSLPVTRAALRETQYF. The J gene is TRBJ2-5, the V gene TRBV7-2; no firm D call. The CDR3 is 18 residues long. Germline CDR1 SGHTA, CDR2 FQGNSA. The germline V and J ends were trimmed by 2 bases and 5 bases, with 24 bases remaining between them.